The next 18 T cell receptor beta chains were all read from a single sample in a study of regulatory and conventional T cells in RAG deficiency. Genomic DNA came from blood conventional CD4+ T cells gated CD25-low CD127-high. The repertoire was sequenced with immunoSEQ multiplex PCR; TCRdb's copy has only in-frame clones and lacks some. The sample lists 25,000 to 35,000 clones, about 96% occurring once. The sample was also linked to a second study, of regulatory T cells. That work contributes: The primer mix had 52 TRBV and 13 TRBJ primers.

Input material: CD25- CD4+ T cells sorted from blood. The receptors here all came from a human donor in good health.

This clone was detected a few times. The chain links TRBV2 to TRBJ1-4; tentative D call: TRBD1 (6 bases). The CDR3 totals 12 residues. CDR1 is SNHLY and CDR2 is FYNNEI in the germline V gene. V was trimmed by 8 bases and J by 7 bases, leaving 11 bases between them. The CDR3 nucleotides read TGTGCCAGCCGAACAGGGAGTGAAAAACTGTTTTTT. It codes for CASRTGSEKLFF.

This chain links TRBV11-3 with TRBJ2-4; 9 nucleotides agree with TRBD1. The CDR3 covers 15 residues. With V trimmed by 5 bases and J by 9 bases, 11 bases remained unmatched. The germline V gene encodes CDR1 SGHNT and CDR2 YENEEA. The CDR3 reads CASSAGTGRDSIQYF. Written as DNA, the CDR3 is TGTGCCAGCAGCGCCGGGACAGGGAGGGACAGCATTCAGTACTTC.

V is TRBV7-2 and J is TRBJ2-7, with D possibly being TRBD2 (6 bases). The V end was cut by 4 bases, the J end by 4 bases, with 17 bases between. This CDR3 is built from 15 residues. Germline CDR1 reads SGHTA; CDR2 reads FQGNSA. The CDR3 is CASSSTTGLTYEQYF. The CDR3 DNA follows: TGTGCCAGCAGCTCAACGACGGGACTTACATACGAGCAGTACTTC.

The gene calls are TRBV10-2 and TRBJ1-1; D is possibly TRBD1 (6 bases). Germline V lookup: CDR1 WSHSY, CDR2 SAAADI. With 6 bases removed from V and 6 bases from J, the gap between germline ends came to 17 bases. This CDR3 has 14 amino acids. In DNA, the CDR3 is TGCGCCAGCAGGATCGGAGGGGGGGCCTCTGAAGCTTTCTTT. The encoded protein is CASRIGGGASEAFF.

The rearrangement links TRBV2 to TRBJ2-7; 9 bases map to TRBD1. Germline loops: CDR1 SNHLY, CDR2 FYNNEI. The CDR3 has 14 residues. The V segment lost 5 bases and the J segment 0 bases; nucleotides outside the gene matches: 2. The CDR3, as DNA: TGTGCCAGCAGTCGGACAGGGGTCTCCTACGAGCAGTACTTC. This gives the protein CASSRTGVSYEQYF.

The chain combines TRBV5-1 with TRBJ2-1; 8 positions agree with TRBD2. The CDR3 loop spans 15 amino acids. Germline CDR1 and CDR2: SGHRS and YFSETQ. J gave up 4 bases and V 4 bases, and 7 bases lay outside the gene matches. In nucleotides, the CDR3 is TGCGCCAGCAGCGGAGGTAGCGGGGCGTACAATGAGCAGTTCTTC. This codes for CASSGGSGAYNEQFF.

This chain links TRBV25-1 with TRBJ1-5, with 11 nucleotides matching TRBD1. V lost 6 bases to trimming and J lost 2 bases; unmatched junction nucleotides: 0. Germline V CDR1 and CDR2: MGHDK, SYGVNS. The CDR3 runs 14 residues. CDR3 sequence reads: CASRGQGGNQPQHF. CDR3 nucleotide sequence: TGTGCCAGCAGGGGACAGGGGGGCAATCAGCCCCAGCATTTT.

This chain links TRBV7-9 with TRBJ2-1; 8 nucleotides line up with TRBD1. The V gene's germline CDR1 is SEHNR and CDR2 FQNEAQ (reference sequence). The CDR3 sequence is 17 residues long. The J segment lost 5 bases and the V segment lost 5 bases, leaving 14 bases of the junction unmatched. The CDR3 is CASSVSMRQGIHNEQFF. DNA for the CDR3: TGTGCCAGCAGCGTAAGTATGAGACAGGGGATCCACAATGAGCAGTTCTTC.

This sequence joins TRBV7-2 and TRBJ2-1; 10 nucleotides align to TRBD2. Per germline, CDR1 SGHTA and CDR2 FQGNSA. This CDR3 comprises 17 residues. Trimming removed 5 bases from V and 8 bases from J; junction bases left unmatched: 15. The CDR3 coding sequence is TGTGCCAGCAGCCCCTCCCCTGAGAGCGGGAGGGGTCATGAGCAGTTCTTC. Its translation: CASSPSPESGRGHEQFF. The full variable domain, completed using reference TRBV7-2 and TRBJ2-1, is GAGVSQSPSNKVTEKGKDVELRCDPISGHTALYWYRQSLGQGLEFLIYFQGNSAPDKSGLPSDRFSAERTGGSVSTLTIQRTQQEDSAVYLCASSPSPESGRGHEQFFGPGTRLTVL.

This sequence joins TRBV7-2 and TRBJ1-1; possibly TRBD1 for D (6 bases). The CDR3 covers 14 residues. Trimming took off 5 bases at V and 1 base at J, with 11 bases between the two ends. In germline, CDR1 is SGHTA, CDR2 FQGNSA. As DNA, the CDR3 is TGTGCCAGCAGCACCAGGGGCGAGAACACTGAAGCTTTCTTT. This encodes CASSTRGENTEAFF.

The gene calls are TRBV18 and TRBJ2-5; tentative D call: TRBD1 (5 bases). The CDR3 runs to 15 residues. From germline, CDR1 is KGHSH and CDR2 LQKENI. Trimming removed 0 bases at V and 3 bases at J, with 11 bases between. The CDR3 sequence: CASSPPSTDKETQYF. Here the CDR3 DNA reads TGTGCCAGCTCACCACCGTCTACGGACAAAGAGACCCAGTACTTC.

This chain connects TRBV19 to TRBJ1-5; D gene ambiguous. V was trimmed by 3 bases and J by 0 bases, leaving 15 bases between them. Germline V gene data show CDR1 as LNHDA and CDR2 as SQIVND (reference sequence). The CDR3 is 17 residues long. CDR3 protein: CASSISAYRLSNQPQHF. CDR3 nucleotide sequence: TGTGCCAGTAGTATTTCGGCATATCGACTTAGCAATCAGCCCCAGCATTTT. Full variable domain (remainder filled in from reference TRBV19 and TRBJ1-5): DGGITQSPKYLFRKEGQNVTLSCEQNLNHDAMYWYRQDPGQGLRLIYYSQIVNDFQKGDIAEGYSVSREKKESFPLTVTSAQKNPTAFYLCASSISAYRLSNQPQHFGDGTRLSIL.

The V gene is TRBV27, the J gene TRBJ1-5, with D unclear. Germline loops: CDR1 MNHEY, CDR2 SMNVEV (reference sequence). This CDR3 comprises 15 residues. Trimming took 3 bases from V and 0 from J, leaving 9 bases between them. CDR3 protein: CASSLTPHSNQPQHF. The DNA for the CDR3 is TGTGCCAGCAGTTTGACACCCCATAGCAATCAGCCCCAGCATTTT.

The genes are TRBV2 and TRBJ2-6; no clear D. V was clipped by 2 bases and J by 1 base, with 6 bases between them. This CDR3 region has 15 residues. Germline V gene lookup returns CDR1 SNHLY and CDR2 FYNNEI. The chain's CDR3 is CASSESRSGANVLTF. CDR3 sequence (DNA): TGTGCCAGCAGTGAAAGCAGGTCTGGGGCCAACGTCCTGACTTTC.

In DNA, the CDR3 is TGCGCCAGCAGCGCCGGACAGGGAATATCCTACGAGCAGTACTTC. As protein: CASSAGQGISYEQYF. This chain links TRBV5-1 with TRBJ2-7, with 8 positions matching TRBD1. This CDR3 spans 15 amino acids. Looked up from germline, CDR1 is SGHRS and CDR2 is YFSETQ. The ends lost 4 bases at V and 1 base at J; junction bases unmatched: 7.

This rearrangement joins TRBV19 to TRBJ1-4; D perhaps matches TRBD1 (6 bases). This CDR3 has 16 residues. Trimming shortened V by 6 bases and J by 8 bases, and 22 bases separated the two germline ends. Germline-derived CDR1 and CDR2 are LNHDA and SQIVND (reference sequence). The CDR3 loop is CASRKLGGLSGEKLFF. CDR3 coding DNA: TGTGCCAGTAGAAAACTTGGGGGCCTCAGCGGCGAAAAACTGTTTTTT.

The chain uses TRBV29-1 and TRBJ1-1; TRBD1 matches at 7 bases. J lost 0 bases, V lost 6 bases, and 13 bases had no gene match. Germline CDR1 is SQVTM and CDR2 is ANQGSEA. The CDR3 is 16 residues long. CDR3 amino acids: CSVLSGRQGMNTEAFF. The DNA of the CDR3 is TGCAGCGTCCTAAGCGGAAGACAGGGAATGAACACTGAAGCTTTCTTT.

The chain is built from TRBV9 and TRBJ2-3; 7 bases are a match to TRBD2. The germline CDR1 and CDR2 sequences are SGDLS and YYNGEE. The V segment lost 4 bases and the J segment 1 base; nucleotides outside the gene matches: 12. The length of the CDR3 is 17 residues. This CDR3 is CASSPRTSAGGTDTQYF. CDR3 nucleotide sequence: TGTGCCAGCAGCCCGCGTACTTCCGCGGGGGGCACAGATACGCAGTATTTT.